This TCR beta chain comes out of a study of shared clonotypes between healthy human individuals. General study points: Richness estimates generally favored naive over memory subsets. Despite large depth, sorted-subset datasets appeared incompletely sequenced. The sharing of 5% to 5.5% of naive CD4 clonotypes was seen across several donors.

This clone has just one count. Its target is unknown. Sequencing used immunoSEQ multiplex PCR; TCRdb keeps in-frame clones, though not all of them. The sample lists millions of clones; approximately 95% were seen once. Germline V CDR1 and CDR2: SEHNR, FQNEAQ (reference sequence). The CDR3 sequence is 12 residues long. V lost 8 bases to trimming and J lost 3 bases; unmatched junction nucleotides: 3. Positive CCR7 selection of CD45RO-negative cells yielded the naive CD8 cells, and terminally differentiated effector memory CD45RA+ cells were excluded. The donors, all of them Caucasian adults, lived in Nashville, Tennessee.

The receptor comes from a young man in good health. The rearrangement joins TRBV7-9 to TRBJ2-7, with 8 bases fitting TRBD1. Sequenced sample: naive CD8+ T cells sorted from blood. CDR3 protein: CASGTGIYEQYF. The CDR3 DNA reads TGTGCCAGCGGGACAGGAATCTACGAGCAGTACTTC.